This TCR beta chain was documented in a study of shared clonotypes between healthy human individuals. Concerning this clone itself: The antigen is undetermined.

Study results and caveats: Naive subsets generally had larger estimated richness than memory subsets.

The CDR3 sequence is 12 residues long. Trimming took 6 bases from V and 14 from J; bases not matched to a gene: 12. Germline V lookup: CDR1 MNHNS, CDR2 SASEGT. The assay ran at deep level. Sequencing was performed with immunoSEQ multiplex PCR; in TCRdb, only in-frame clones are kept and a portion is missing. Of 2 million to 2.5 million clones listed, more than 85% are singletons. V usage is TRBV6-1 and J usage is TRBJ1-1, with TRBD1 identical over 7 bases. The sequencing input was naive CD4+ T cells from PBMCs. Subset of the sample: CD45RA+ positively selected. The receptor was isolated from a man younger than 30 in good health. Some clones in this sample may be carry-over from other donors' samples. The CDR3 sequence: CASRDPLGGRFF. DNA for the CDR3: TGTGCCAGCAGAGACCCTCTAGGGGGCAGATTCTTT.